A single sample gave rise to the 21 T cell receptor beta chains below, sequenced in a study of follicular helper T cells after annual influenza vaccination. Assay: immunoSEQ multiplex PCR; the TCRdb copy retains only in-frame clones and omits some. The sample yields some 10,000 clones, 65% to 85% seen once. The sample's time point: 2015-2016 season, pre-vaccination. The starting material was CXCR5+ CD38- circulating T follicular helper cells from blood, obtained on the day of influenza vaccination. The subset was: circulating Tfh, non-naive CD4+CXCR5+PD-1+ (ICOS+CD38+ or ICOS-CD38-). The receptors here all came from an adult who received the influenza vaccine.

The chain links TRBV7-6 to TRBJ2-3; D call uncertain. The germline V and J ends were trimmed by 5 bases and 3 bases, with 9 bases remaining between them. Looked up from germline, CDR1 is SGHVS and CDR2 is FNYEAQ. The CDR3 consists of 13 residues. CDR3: CASSGYTTDTQYF. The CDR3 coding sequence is TGTGCCAGCAGCGGATACACGACAGATACGCAGTATTTT.

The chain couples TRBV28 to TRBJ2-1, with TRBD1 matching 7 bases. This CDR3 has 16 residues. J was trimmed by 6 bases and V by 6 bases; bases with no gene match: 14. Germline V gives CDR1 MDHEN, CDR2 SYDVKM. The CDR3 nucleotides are TGTGCCAGCAGGCCTATACAGGGGTTCGTTTTCAATGAGCAGTTCTTC. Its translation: CASRPIQGFVFNEQFF. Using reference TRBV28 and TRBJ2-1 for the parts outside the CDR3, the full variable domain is DVKVTQSSRYLVKRTGEKVFLECVQDMDHENMFWYRQDPGLGLRLIYFSYDVKMKEKGDIPEGYSVSREKKERFSLILESASTNQTSMYLCASRPIQGFVFNEQFFGPGTRLTVL.

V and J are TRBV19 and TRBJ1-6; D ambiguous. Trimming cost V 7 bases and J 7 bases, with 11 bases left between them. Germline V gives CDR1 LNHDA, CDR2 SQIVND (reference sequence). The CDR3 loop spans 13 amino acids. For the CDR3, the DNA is TGTGCCAGTACCGCGGACTGGAATTCACCCCTCCACTTT. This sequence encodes CASTADWNSPLHF.

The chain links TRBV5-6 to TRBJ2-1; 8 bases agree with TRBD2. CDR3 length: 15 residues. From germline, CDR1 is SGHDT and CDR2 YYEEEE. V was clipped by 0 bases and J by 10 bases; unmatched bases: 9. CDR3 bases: TGTGCCAGCAGCTTGGTATATGGTAGCGGGAAGGAGCAGTTCTTC. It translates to CASSLVYGSGKEQFF.

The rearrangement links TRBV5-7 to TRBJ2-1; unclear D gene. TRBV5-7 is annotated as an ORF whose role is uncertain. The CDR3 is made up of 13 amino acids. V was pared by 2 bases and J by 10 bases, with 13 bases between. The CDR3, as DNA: TGTGCCAGCAGCTTAGTCGGTTATAGGGAGCAGTTCTTC. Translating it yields CASSLVGYREQFF.

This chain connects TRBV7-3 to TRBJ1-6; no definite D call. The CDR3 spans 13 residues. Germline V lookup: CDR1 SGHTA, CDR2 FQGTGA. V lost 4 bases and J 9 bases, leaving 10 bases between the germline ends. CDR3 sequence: CASSSNRRSPLHF. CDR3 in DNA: TGTGCCAGCAGCTCCAATCGGCGTTCACCCCTCCACTTT. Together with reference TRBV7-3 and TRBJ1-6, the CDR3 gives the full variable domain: GAGVSQTPSNKVTEKGKYVELRCDPISGHTALYWYRQSLGQGPEFLIYFQGTGAADDSGLPNDRFFAVRPEGSVSTLKIQRTERGDSAVYLCASSSNRRSPLHFGNGTRLTVT.

In DNA form, the CDR3 reads TGCGCCAGCAGCTCCGGACAGGCTGAGACCCAGTACTTC. This encodes CASSSGQAETQYF. The V gene is TRBV5-1, the J gene TRBJ2-5; the match to TRBD1 covers 7 bases. The CDR3 totals 13 residues. The junction had 4 bases not matched to a gene; V was cut back by 3 bases and J by 5 bases. CDR1 and CDR2 from the germline V gene are SGHRS and YFSETQ. Using reference TRBV5-1 and TRBJ2-5 for the parts outside the CDR3, the full variable domain is KAGVTQTPRYLIKTRGQQVTLSCSPISGHRSVSWYQQTPGQGLQFLFEYFSETQRNKGNFPGRFSGRQFSNSRSEMNVSTLELGDSALYLCASSSGQAETQYFGPGTRLLVL.

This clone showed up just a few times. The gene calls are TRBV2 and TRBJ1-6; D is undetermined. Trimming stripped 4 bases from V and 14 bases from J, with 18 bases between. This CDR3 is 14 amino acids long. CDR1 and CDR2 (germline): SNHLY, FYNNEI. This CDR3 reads CASSGSDRMGTLHF. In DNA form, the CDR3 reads TGTGCCAGCAGTGGCTCTGATAGGATGGGCACCCTCCACTTT.

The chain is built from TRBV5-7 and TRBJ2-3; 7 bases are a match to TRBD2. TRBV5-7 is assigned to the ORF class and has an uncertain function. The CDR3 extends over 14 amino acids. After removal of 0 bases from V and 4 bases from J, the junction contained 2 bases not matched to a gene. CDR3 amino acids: CASSLGGRADTQYF. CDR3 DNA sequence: TGTGCCAGCAGCTTGGGGGGGAGGGCAGATACGCAGTATTTT.

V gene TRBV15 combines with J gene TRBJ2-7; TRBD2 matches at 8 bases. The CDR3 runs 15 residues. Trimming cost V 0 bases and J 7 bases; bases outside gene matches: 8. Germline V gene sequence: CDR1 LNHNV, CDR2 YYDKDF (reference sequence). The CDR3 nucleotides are TGTGCCACCAGCAGAGATCGTGGCGGGAGGAGAGAGCAGTACTTC. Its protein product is CATSRDRGGRREQYF.

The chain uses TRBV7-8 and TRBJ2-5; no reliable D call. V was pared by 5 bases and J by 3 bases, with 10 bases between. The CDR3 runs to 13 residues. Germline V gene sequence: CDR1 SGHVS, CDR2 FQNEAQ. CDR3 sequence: CASSRSNKETQYF. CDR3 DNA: TGTGCCAGCAGCCGAAGCAATAAAGAGACCCAGTACTTC. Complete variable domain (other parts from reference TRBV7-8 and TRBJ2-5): GAGVSQSPRYKVAKRGQDVALRCDPISGHVSLFWYQQALGQGPEFLTYFQNEAQLDKSGLPSDRFFAERPEGSVSTLKIQRTQQEDSAVYLCASSRSNKETQYFGPGTRLLVL.

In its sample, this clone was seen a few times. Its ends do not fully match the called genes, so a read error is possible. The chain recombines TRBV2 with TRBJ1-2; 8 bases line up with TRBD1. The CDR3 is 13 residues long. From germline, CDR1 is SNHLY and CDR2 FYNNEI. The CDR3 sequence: CASSEDRGYGYTF. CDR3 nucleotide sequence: TGTGCCAGCAGCGAAGACAGGGGTTATGGCTACACCTTC.

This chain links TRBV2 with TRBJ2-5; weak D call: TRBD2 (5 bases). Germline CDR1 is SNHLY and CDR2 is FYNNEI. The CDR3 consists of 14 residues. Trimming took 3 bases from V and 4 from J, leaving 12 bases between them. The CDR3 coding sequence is TGTGCCAGCAGTGATGTCGGGGTGTCAGAGACCCAGTACTTC. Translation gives CASSDVGVSETQYF.

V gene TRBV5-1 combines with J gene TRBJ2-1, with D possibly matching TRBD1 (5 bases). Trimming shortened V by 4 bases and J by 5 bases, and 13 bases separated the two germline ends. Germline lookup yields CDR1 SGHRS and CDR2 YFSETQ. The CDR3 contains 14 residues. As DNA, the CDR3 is TGCGCCAGCAGCCAAATAGACAGTGACAATGAGCAGTTCTTC. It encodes CASSQIDSDNEQFF.

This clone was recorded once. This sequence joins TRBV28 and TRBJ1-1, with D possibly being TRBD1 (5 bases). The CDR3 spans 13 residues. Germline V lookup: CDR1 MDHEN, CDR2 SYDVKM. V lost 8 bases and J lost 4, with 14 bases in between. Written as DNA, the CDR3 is TGTGCCAGCCTCGAGTCGGGGGGCACTGAAGCTTTCTTT. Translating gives CASLESGGTEAFF.

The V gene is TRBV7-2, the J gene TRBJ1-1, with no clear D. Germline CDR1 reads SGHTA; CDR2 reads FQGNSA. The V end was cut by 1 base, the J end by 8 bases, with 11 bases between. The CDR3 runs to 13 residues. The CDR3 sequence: CASSLGVDTEAFF. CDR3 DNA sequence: TGTGCCAGCAGCTTAGGGGTGGATACGGAAGCTTTCTTT.

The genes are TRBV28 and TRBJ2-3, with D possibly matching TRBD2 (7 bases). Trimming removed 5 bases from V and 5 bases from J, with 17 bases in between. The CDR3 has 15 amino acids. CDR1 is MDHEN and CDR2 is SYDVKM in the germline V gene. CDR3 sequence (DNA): TGTGCCAGCAGTACCCGGGCGGGGGCCCAAGATACGCAGTATTTT. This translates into CASSTRAGAQDTQYF.

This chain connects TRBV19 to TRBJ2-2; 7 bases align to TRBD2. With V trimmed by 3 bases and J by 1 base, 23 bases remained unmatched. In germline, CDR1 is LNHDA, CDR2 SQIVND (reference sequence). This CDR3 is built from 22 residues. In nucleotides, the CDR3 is TGTGCCAGTAGTATCGATCTTCAGGAAGCGGGACCACACCTTTTGAACACCGGGGAGCTGTTTTTT. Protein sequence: CASSIDLQEAGPHLLNTGELFF. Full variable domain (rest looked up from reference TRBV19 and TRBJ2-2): DGGITQSPKYLFRKEGQNVTLSCEQNLNHDAMYWYRQDPGQGLRLIYYSQIVNDFQKGDIAEGYSVSREKKESFPLTVTSAQKNPTAFYLCASSIDLQEAGPHLLNTGELFFGEGSRLTVL.

CDR3 in amino acids: CASSGGQVRQPQHF. The DNA for the CDR3 is TGTGCCAGCAGTGGGGGACAGGTCCGACAGCCCCAGCATTTT. The chain uses TRBV6-5 and TRBJ1-5, with 8 bases lining up with TRBD1. CDR3 size: 14 residues. With 5 bases clipped from V and 7 bases from J, the junction kept 7 bases outside the gene matches. Germline V CDR1 and CDR2: MNHEY, SVGAGI.

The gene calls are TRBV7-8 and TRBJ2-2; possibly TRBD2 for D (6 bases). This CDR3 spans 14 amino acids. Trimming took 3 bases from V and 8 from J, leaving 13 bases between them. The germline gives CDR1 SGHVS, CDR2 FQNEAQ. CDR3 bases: TGTGCCAGCAGCTTGGTTACTAGCAGGGGGGAGCTGTTTTTT. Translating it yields CASSLVTSRGELFF.

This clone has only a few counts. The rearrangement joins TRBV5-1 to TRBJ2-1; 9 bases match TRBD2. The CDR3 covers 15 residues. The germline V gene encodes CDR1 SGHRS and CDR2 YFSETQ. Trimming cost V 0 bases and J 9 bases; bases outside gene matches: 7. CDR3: CASSLGLAGMGEQFF. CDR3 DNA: TGCGCCAGCAGCTTGGGTCTAGCGGGAATGGGTGAGCAGTTCTTC.